Presented here are 17 T cell receptor beta chains from one specimen sequenced in a study of shared clonotypes between healthy human individuals. Libraries were prepared by immunoSEQ multiplex PCR; TCRdb keeps only in-frame clonotypes and omits some of them. The repertoire includes more than 2,000,000 clones, approximately 94% of them detected once, and roughly 0.13% sits in the top ten. Sequencing was performed on naive CD4+ T cells sorted from blood. Subset given: CD45RA+ positively selected. The receptors here all came from a man younger than 35 in good health.

CDR3 sequence: CASSQDLDYGYTF. In DNA form, the CDR3 reads TGCGCCAGCAGCCAAGATCTTGACTATGGCTACACCTTC. The chain joins TRBV4-3 to TRBJ1-2, with D unresolved. CDR1 is LGHNA and CDR2 is YSLEER in the germline V gene. The V gene lost 0 bases and the J gene lost 3 bases, with 5 bases spanning the gap. CDR3 length: 13 residues.

The chain carries TRBV25-1 and TRBJ2-1; the match to TRBD2 covers 7 bases. The CDR3 is 12 amino acids. J lost 10 bases, V lost 1 base, and 1 base had no gene match. Germline values: CDR1 MGHDK, CDR2 SYGVNS. CDR3 in amino acids: CASSEWGGEQFF. Here the CDR3 DNA reads TGTGCCAGCAGTGAATGGGGAGGGGAGCAGTTCTTC.

The chain is built from TRBV5-1 and TRBJ1-2, with D perhaps matching TRBD1 (6 bases). Germline CDR1 is SGHRS and CDR2 is YFSETQ. V dropped 4 bases and J dropped 4 bases, with 14 bases sitting between them. The CDR3 spans 14 residues. CDR3 amino acids: CASSPDSEGYGYTF. CDR3 sequence (DNA): TGCGCCAGCAGCCCGGACAGCGAGGGCTATGGCTACACCTTC.

J is TRBJ2-1 and V is TRBV2, with 9 bases matching TRBD1. V lost 10 bases and J lost 13; bases outside the gene matches: 5. The CDR3 is made up of 10 amino acids. Germline values: CDR1 SNHLY, CDR2 FYNNEI. The CDR3 reads CATRDREQFF. The CDR3 DNA follows: TGTGCCACCAGGGACAGGGAACAGTTCTTC. The complete variable domain, with remaining parts taken from reference TRBV2 and TRBJ2-1, reads EPEVTQTPSHQVTQMGQEVILRCVPISNHLYFYWYRQILGQKVEFLVSFYNNEISEKSEIFDDQFSVERPDGSNFTLKIRSTKLEDSAMYFCATRDREQFFGPGTRLTVL.

The rearrangement uses TRBV7-2 and TRBJ2-7, with 10 bases matching TRBD2. CDR3 length: 16 residues. Germline V gene lookup returns CDR1 SGHTA and CDR2 FQGNSA. V was pared by 6 bases and J by 6 bases, with 14 bases of the junction left unmatched. CDR3 DNA sequence: TGTGCCAGCAGTACAGTCGCGAGCGGGAGGGCCGGCGAGCAGTACTTC. This gives the protein CASSTVASGRAGEQYF.

The chain links TRBV6-5 to TRBJ2-6; the D call may be TRBD1 or TRBD2 (5 bases each). CDR1 and CDR2 (germline): MNHEY, SVGAGI. CDR3 size: 15 residues. V was cut by 7 bases and J by 2 bases, with 12 bases left in between. The CDR3 DNA follows: TGTGCCAGCATAAGTCGGGGCGCTGGGGCCAACGTCCTGACTTTC. Translated, it gives CASISRGAGANVLTF.

This clone was detected only a few times. The chain couples TRBV9 to TRBJ1-5; perhaps TRBD1 as D (6 bases). Trimming left V 3 bases short and J 3 bases short, with 7 bases between. The germline V gene has CDR1 SGDLS and CDR2 YYNGEE. There are 13 residues in the CDR3. CDR3: CASSEGDNQPQHF. CDR3 DNA: TGTGCCAGCAGCGAGGGGGACAATCAGCCCCAGCATTTT.

The gene calls are TRBV19 and TRBJ2-2; D is possibly TRBD1 or TRBD2 (6 bases each). Trimming removed 7 bases at V and 4 bases at J, with 19 bases between. This CDR3 has 16 amino acids. Germline loops: CDR1 LNHDA, CDR2 SQIVND (reference sequence). Here the CDR3 reads CASTDMGARGTGELFF. The DNA for the CDR3 is TGTGCCAGTACCGATATGGGGGCGCGGGGCACCGGGGAGCTGTTTTTT.

The chain is built from TRBV2 and TRBJ2-1, with 7 bases aligning to TRBD2. In germline, CDR1 is SNHLY, CDR2 FYNNEI. The CDR3 has 14 amino acids. Germline trimming cut 5 bases from V and 9 bases from J; bases unmatched to any gene: 10. CDR3 loop: CASSNGGPSGEQFF. The DNA for the CDR3 is TGTGCCAGCAGTAACGGGGGTCCTAGCGGTGAGCAGTTCTTC.

This chain connects TRBV6-5 to TRBJ2-3; 12 nucleotides agree with TRBD2. The CDR3 runs to 15 residues. The germline V gene has CDR1 MNHEY and CDR2 SVGAGI. V trimming: 8 bases; J trimming: 6 bases; junction bases outside the gene matches: 9. The CDR3 sequence is CASARLAGAVDTQYF. CDR3 coding DNA: TGTGCCAGCGCGAGACTAGCGGGAGCCGTGGATACGCAGTATTTT.

The chain couples TRBV28 to TRBJ1-6; no clear D gene. Germline V lookup: CDR1 MDHEN, CDR2 SYDVKM. The CDR3 runs 13 residues. Trimming took 8 bases from V and 2 from J, leaving 7 bases between them. As DNA, the CDR3 is TGTGCCAGCGGGGAACCCTATAATTCACCCCTCCACTTT. It translates to CASGEPYNSPLHF.

This rearrangement joins TRBV6-1 to TRBJ2-5; 9 bases line up with TRBD2. The CDR3 covers 14 residues. Germline loops: CDR1 MNHNS, CDR2 SASEGT. J lost 5 bases, V lost 3 bases, and 4 bases had no gene match. CDR3 sequence (DNA): TGTGCCAGCAGTGAGAGCGGGGGGACGGAGACCCAGTACTTC. Translating it yields CASSESGGTETQYF.

This clone was picked up one time. The chain uses TRBV4-2 and TRBJ2-5; 7 bases agree with TRBD1. The J segment lost 2 bases and the V segment lost 0 bases, leaving 0 bases of the junction unmatched. Germline CDR1 LGHNA, CDR2 YNFKEQ. This CDR3 spans 14 amino acids. This chain's CDR3 is CASSQETGQETQYF. The CDR3 nucleotides read TGTGCCAGCAGCCAAGAGACAGGGCAAGAGACCCAGTACTTC.

This clone was seen once. V and J are TRBV10-3 and TRBJ1-3; 7 positions agree with TRBD1. The V gene's germline CDR1 is ENHRY and CDR2 SYGVKD. The CDR3 runs to 15 residues. Trimming took 6 bases from V and 0 from J; bases not matched to a gene: 5. The CDR3 DNA reads TGTGCCATCAGACAGGGGCCGACCTCTGGAAACACCATATATTTT. Translated: CAIRQGPTSGNTIYF.

The rearrangement uses TRBV6-1 and TRBJ1-1; 8 bases match TRBD1. J was trimmed by 4 bases and V by 4 bases; bases with no gene match: 5. The CDR3 totals 14 residues. The V gene's germline CDR1 is MNHNS and CDR2 SASEGT. The CDR3 sequence: CASSAQGAGTEAFF. CDR3 nucleotide sequence: TGTGCCAGCAGTGCGCAGGGGGCCGGCACTGAAGCTTTCTTT.

This clone was recorded a few times. The CDR3 region has the DNA TGTGCCAGCAGCCCCGGGACAGGGCCATCACCCCTCCACTTT. The encoded protein is CASSPGTGPSPLHF. This sequence joins TRBV7-6 and TRBJ1-6; TRBD1 aligns across 9 bases. The CDR3 totals 14 residues. The V and J ends lost 5 bases and 10 bases, in that order; junction bases with no gene match: 6. Germline V CDR1 and CDR2: SGHVS, FNYEAQ.

This clone was picked up a small number of times. This chain links TRBV29-1 with TRBJ1-5; a possible D gene is TRBD1 (5 bases). V lost 3 bases to trimming and J lost 6 bases, with 15 bases between them. Germline-derived CDR1 and CDR2 are SQVTM and ANQGSEA. The CDR3 is made up of 14 amino acids. The CDR3 spells CSVDSGQGGQPQHF. The CDR3 bases are TGCAGCGTTGATTCCGGGCAGGGCGGTCAGCCCCAGCATTTT.